The present T cell receptor (beta chain) was sequenced within a study of blood T cell repertoires in COVID-19. Assay: immunoSEQ multiplex PCR; the TCRdb copy retains only in-frame clones and omits some. The data contain approximately 500,000 clones, roughly 91% of them singletons. V lost 2 bases and J lost 4; bases outside the gene matches: 13. The CDR3 runs 18 residues. Germline V gene data show CDR1 as SGHRS and CDR2 as YFSETQ. The chain employs TRBV5-1 and TRBJ2-3; 10 bases are a match to TRBD2. The source material was peripheral blood. The receptor comes from a woman aged 45-65 years with COVID-19, enrolled during active disease. CDR3 region: CASSLIPPSGGAPDTQYF. As DNA, the CDR3 is TGCGCCAGCAGCTTAATCCCCCCAAGCGGGGGGGCCCCAGATACGCAGTATTTT.